This T cell receptor beta chain was documented in a study of T cell repertoires in cytomegalovirus infection. About the study: It can be stated that public TCR beta signatures indicated CMV infection as well as a matching HLA type. Whole-study findings and limits: Frequencies of public TCR beta families were cumulated, and this identified carriers of CMV plus the relevant HLA. Ex vivo responses were dominated by HLA-C-restricted CMV-specific TCR beta clonotypes.

This clonotype was picked up many times. Its antigen is undetermined. Germline is not matched at one junction end, which may reflect a read error. A single record per CDR3 protein comes from TCRdb applying MiXCR to the reads. This sample has around 230,000 distinct CDR3 sequences, with 5% to 8.5% found just once. The sequenced sample was PBMCs. The sequence was collected from a human donor in good health (CMV status not recorded). Some clones in this sample may be carry-over from other donors' samples.

CDR3 in DNA: TGCAGCGTTGAGGCTAGCGGGGCGATACAATTT. Residues: CSVEASGAIQF. The chain is built from TRBV29-1 and TRBJ2-3; 9 bases fit TRBD2. Germline loops: CDR1 SQVTM, CDR2 ANQGSEA. This CDR3 is built from 11 residues.